Listed here are 25 T cell receptor beta chains from one sample, sequenced in a study of beta chain features in type 1 diabetes. Every isolated RNA sample was fully reverse transcribed, so sequencing captured expressed TCRB transcripts. Repertoires were generated with immunoSEQ multiplex PCR, while TCRdb's copy carries only in-frame clones and drops some. The sample yields 130,000 to 150,000 clones, about a tenth seen once. The sequenced sample was central memory CD4+ T cells from blood. The receptors derive from a man aged 18 to 29 in good health.

The chain joins TRBV5-1 to TRBJ2-7; TRBD1 is a possible D gene (6 bases). Germline lookup yields CDR1 SGHRS and CDR2 YFSETQ. This CDR3 spans 15 amino acids. The V end was cut by 0 bases, the J end by 0 bases, with 10 bases between. For the CDR3, the DNA is TGCGCCAGCAGCTTGGCCATGACAGGCTCCTACGAGCAGTACTTC. It translates to CASSLAMTGSYEQYF.

This clone was counted only a few times. The V and J genes are TRBV30 and TRBJ1-6; 7 bases align to TRBD1. V shed 4 bases, J shed 9 bases, and the junction held 3 bases outside the gene matches. Germline assignment: CDR1 GTSNPN and CDR2 SVGIG (reference sequence). This CDR3 is 12 amino acids long. The CDR3 bases are TGTGCCTGGAAATACAGGGGTTCACCCCTCCACTTT. It specifies CAWKYRGSPLHF.

The V call is TRBV11-2, the J call TRBJ2-1; TRBD1 is a possible D gene (9 bases). V lost 8 bases, J lost 9 bases, and 26 bases lay in between. Looked up from germline, CDR1 is SGHAT and CDR2 is FQNNGV. CDR3 length: 16 amino acids. CDR3 protein: CASGKDRGDGRGEQFF. The CDR3 DNA is TGTGCCAGCGGAAAGGACAGGGGAGACGGGAGGGGTGAGCAGTTCTTC.

The V call is TRBV18, the J call TRBJ1-5; D is possibly TRBD1 (5 bases). The CDR3 has 13 amino acids. V shed 2 bases and J shed 6 bases, with 8 bases lying between them. The germline gives CDR1 KGHSH, CDR2 LQKENI. CDR3 amino acids: CASSPGGTQPQHF. CDR3 DNA: TGTGCCAGCTCACCAGGAGGGACTCAGCCCCAGCATTTT.

The chain joins TRBV27 to TRBJ1-2; a weak D match, TRBD1 (5 bases). This CDR3 spans 13 amino acids. V was trimmed by 5 bases and J by 7 bases, leaving 14 bases between them. Germline loops: CDR1 MNHEY, CDR2 SMNVEV (reference sequence). Here the CDR3 reads CASSPGGVSGYTF. In DNA, the CDR3 is TGTGCCAGCAGTCCGGGGGGAGTGAGTGGCTACACCTTC.

This clone has more than one count but fewer than ten. The chain couples TRBV14 to TRBJ1-2; D unresolved. The CDR3 loop spans 14 amino acids. The germline V gene encodes CDR1 SGHDN and CDR2 FVKESK. Trimming left V 0 bases short and J 8 bases short, with 13 bases between. The CDR3 is CASSQDLAKRGYTF. The CDR3 coding sequence is TGTGCCAGCAGCCAAGATCTGGCGAAGAGGGGCTACACCTTC.

The DNA for the CDR3 is TGTGCCAGCTCACCATTCCTGACAGACTTCTATGGCTACACCTTC. Translating gives CASSPFLTDFYGYTF. The chain carries TRBV18 and TRBJ1-2; D is perhaps TRBD1 (5 bases). Germline CDR1 reads KGHSH; CDR2 reads LQKENI. V was shortened by 2 bases and J by 4 bases, with 14 bases between the two germline ends. The CDR3 is made up of 15 amino acids.

This clone was counted only a few times. The genes are TRBV2 and TRBJ2-7; tentative D call: TRBD1 (6 bases). Germline CDR1 SNHLY, CDR2 FYNNEI. V lost 3 bases and J lost 3, with 12 bases in between. The CDR3 contains 14 residues. This chain's CDR3 is CASSEGARIYEQYF. The CDR3, as DNA: TGTGCCAGCAGTGAGGGGGCTAGAATCTACGAGCAGTACTTC.

In its sample, this clone was seen a few times. The gene calls are TRBV5-6 and TRBJ1-5; D not certain. The CDR3 is 14 amino acids. CDR1 and CDR2 (germline): SGHDT, YYEEEE. V was trimmed by 1 base and J by 4 bases, leaving 9 bases between them. CDR3 sequence: CASSLYSPNQPQHF. CDR3 DNA sequence: TGTGCCAGCAGCTTGTACAGCCCAAATCAGCCCCAGCATTTT.

The CDR3 protein is CSVEDRGTGRGFGANVLTF. The DNA of the CDR3 is TGCAGCGTTGAAGATCGTGGGACAGGGAGGGGTTTTGGGGCCAACGTCCTGACTTTC. V and J are TRBV29-1 and TRBJ2-6; TRBD1 aligns across 9 bases. Germline trimming cut 0 bases from V and 3 bases from J; bases unmatched to any gene: 12. The germline V gene has CDR1 SQVTM and CDR2 ANQGSEA. The CDR3 is 19 residues long. Using reference TRBV29-1 and TRBJ2-6 for the parts outside the CDR3, the full variable domain is SAVISQKPSRDICQRGTSLTIQCQVDSQVTMMFWYRQQPGQSLTLIATANQGSEATYESGFVIDKFPISRPNLTFSTLTVSNMSPEDSSIYLCSVEDRGTGRGFGANVLTFGAGSRLTVL.

This clone was observed a few times. The gene calls are TRBV7-2 and TRBJ2-3; weak D call: TRBD1 (6 bases). This CDR3 is built from 13 residues. Germline CDR1 and CDR2: SGHTA and FQGNSA. Trimming stripped 5 bases from V and 5 bases from J, with 11 bases between. The CDR3 spells CASSRTAQDTQYF. DNA for the CDR3: TGTGCCAGCAGCAGGACAGCCCAAGATACGCAGTATTTT. The variable domain in full, with the rest retrieved from reference TRBV7-2 and TRBJ2-3, is GAGVSQSPSNKVTEKGKDVELRCDPISGHTALYWYRQSLGQGLEFLIYFQGNSAPDKSGLPSDRFSAERTGGSVSTLTIQRTQQEDSAVYLCASSRTAQDTQYFGPGTRLTVL.

CDR3 protein: CASRDQGIQETQYF. The CDR3 DNA reads TGTGCCAGCAGAGACCAGGGTATCCAAGAGACCCAGTACTTC. The rearrangement uses TRBV5-4 and TRBJ2-5; possibly TRBD1 for D (5 bases). V was trimmed by 5 bases and J by 1 base, leaving 12 bases between them. The germline V gene has CDR1 SGHNT and CDR2 YYREEE (reference sequence). The CDR3 length is 14 residues.

In its sample, this clone was seen a few times. The chain recombines TRBV7-2 with TRBJ1-2; 8 bases match TRBD1. Trimming took 5 bases from V and 6 from J; bases not matched to a gene: 11. The germline V gene encodes CDR1 SGHTA and CDR2 FQGNSA. The CDR3 is 15 amino acids. The CDR3 DNA is TGTGCCAGCAGCCCCAGGACAGGGAGAAGCGATGGCTACACCTTC. Protein sequence: CASSPRTGRSDGYTF.

The rearrangement joins TRBV19 to TRBJ1-5; 10 nucleotides align to TRBD1. The germline V gene has CDR1 LNHDA and CDR2 SQIVND (reference sequence). CDR3 length equals 16 residues. The V and J ends lost 5 bases and 7 bases, in that order; junction bases with no gene match: 11. CDR3 sequence reads: CASSQPRQGAGQPQHF. The CDR3 DNA follows: TGTGCCAGTAGTCAGCCCCGACAGGGGGCGGGCCAGCCCCAGCATTTT.

This clone was counted between two and nine times. The chain joins TRBV5-1 to TRBJ1-2; D call uncertain. Germline V gives CDR1 SGHRS, CDR2 YFSETQ. Trimming removed 0 bases at V and 4 bases at J, with 7 bases between. This CDR3 contains 13 residues. This chain's CDR3 is CASSLDGSYGYTF. CDR3 bases: TGCGCCAGCAGCTTGGACGGTTCCTATGGCTACACCTTC.

The chain employs TRBV6-5 and TRBJ2-7; D gene ambiguous. Germline V gene sequence: CDR1 MNHEY, CDR2 SVGAGI. This CDR3 comprises 15 residues. Deletions cut 0 bases from V and 2 bases from J, with 11 bases between. CDR3 sequence: CASSYSISEAYEQYF. CDR3 bases: TGTGCCAGCAGTTACTCGATTTCTGAGGCCTACGAGCAGTACTTC.

This clone was counted between two and nine times. V and J are TRBV5-1 and TRBJ1-1, with D hard to call. The CDR3 has 13 residues. The V end lost 0 bases, the J end lost 3 bases, and 6 bases lay between the germline ends. Per the germline V gene, CDR1 is SGHRS and CDR2 is YFSETQ. The CDR3 reads CASSLAQYTEAFF. DNA for the CDR3: TGCGCCAGCAGCTTGGCCCAATACACTGAAGCTTTCTTT.

Only one count was recorded for this clone. This rearrangement joins TRBV7-9 to TRBJ2-1, with 7 bases identical to TRBD1. This CDR3 spans 15 amino acids. V lost 5 bases to trimming and J lost 4 bases; unmatched junction nucleotides: 8. Germline CDR1 is SEHNR and CDR2 is FQNEAQ (reference sequence). The CDR3 sequence is CASSGTGVNYNEQFF. The CDR3 DNA sequence: TGTGCCAGCAGCGGAACAGGGGTGAATTACAATGAGCAGTTCTTC.

The chain couples TRBV11-2 to TRBJ2-5, with D unresolved. From germline, CDR1 is SGHAT and CDR2 FQNNGV. The V end was cut by 5 bases, the J end by 5 bases, with 15 bases between. The CDR3 has 14 residues. The CDR3: CASSPPVQRETQYF. DNA of the CDR3: TGTGCCAGCAGCCCCCCCGTGCAGCGTGAGACCCAGTACTTC.

Only a few counts were recorded for this clone. The chain recombines TRBV29-1 with TRBJ2-2, with a tentative D call TRBD1 (5 bases). The CDR3 length is 12 residues. The ends were cut back, 4 bases at V and 6 bases at J, with 9 bases in the middle. Germline-derived CDR1 and CDR2 are SQVTM and ANQGSEA. The CDR3 sequence: CSVGQGAGELFF. Here the CDR3 DNA reads TGCAGCGTTGGTCAAGGGGCCGGGGAGCTGTTTTTT.

The chain is built from TRBV20-1 and TRBJ2-1; possible D gene TRBD1, 5 bases. The length of the CDR3 is 11 residues. V was cut by 2 bases and J by 10 bases, with 9 bases left in between. CDR1 is DFQATT and CDR2 is SNEGSKA in the germline V gene (reference sequence). CDR3 in DNA: TGCAGTGCTAGACCTCAGGGAGAGCAGTTCTTC. This translates into CSARPQGEQFF.

The J gene is TRBJ2-7, the V gene TRBV7-2, with 9 bases lining up with TRBD1. The V segment lost 6 bases and the J segment 1 base; nucleotides outside the gene matches: 4. The CDR3 covers 14 residues. Germline V gene data show CDR1 as SGHTA and CDR2 as FQGNSA. The CDR3: CASSPGTGSYEQYF. CDR3 bases: TGTGCCAGCAGTCCCGGGACAGGGTCCTACGAGCAGTACTTC. Based on the CDR3 plus reference TRBV7-2 and TRBJ2-7, the full variable domain is GAGVSQSPSNKVTEKGKDVELRCDPISGHTALYWYRQSLGQGLEFLIYFQGNSAPDKSGLPSDRFSAERTGGSVSTLTIQRTQQEDSAVYLCASSPGTGSYEQYFGPGTRLTVT.

This chain joins TRBV6-5 and TRBJ2-7; D remains unclear. CDR1 is MNHEY, CDR2 SVGAGI, per germline. This CDR3 has 14 amino acids. V was clipped by 0 bases and J by 4 bases, with 10 bases between them. The CDR3 bases are TGTGCCAGCAGTTACTCGTATGGGCAATACGAGCAGTACTTC. Translating gives CASSYSYGQYEQYF.

This clone was recorded many times. The chain recombines TRBV29-1 with TRBJ2-5, with a tentative D call TRBD2 (6 bases). This CDR3 comprises 11 residues. The V end lost 6 bases, the J end lost 3 bases, and 8 bases lay between the germline ends. CDR1 and CDR2 from the germline V gene are SQVTM and ANQGSEA. The CDR3 DNA follows: TGCAGCGTCGGCGGGGAAGAGACCCAGTACTTC. Translated: CSVGGEETQYF.

The chain employs TRBV18 and TRBJ1-2; a possible D gene is TRBD1 (6 bases). Trimming took off 3 bases at V and 2 bases at J, with 10 bases between the two ends. CDR1 and CDR2 from the germline V gene are KGHSH and LQKENI. The CDR3 extends over 14 amino acids. This CDR3 is CASSPDSGNYGYTF. The CDR3, as DNA: TGTGCCAGCTCACCGGACAGTGGAAACTATGGCTACACCTTC.